The TCR beta chain described here comes from a study of cytomegalovirus exposure and HLA in healthy donors. General study results and limits: As confirmed in vitro, a few CMV-associated chains were specific for CMV antigens. A classifier reportedly called cytomegalovirus status with high sensitivity and specificity. Whilst most TCR sequences proved rare, a subset of public TCRs occurred across many donors.

With respect to this clone: The antigen is unknown.

This CDR3 has 17 amino acids. TCRdb keeps only in-frame clones here, not all; method: immunoSEQ multiplex PCR. The table shows 110,000 or so clones, with about 90% occurring only once. The sample taken for sequencing was PBMCs. The receptor's source is a young woman in good health and CMV-seronegative. The J gene is TRBJ1-1, the V gene TRBV1; TRBD1, the table's D call, was not compared with the DNA. TRBV1 is marked as a pseudogene. CDR3 in amino acids: CTSSQTWGEDSNTEAFF. DNA for the CDR3: TGCACCAGCAGCCAAACTTGGGGCGAGGATTCGAACACTGAAGCTTTCTTT.